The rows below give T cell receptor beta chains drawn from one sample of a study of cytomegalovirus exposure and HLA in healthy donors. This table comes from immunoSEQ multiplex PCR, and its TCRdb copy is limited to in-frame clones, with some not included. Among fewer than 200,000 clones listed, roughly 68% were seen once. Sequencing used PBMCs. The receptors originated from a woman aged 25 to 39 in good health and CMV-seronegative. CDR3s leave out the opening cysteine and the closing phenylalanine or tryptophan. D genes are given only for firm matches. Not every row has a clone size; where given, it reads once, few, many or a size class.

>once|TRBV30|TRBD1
AWSGTGSEAF
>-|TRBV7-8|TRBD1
ASSLAQPGGNQPQH
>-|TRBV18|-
ASSDSKTGTFDGYT
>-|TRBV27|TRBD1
ASSYQGVNTEAF
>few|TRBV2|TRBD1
ATLQGQIYNEQF
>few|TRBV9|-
ASSAVRDIVMGRSYNEQF
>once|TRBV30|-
AWSERAGIYGYT
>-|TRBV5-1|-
ASSPVWGTDFHNEQF
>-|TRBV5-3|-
ARSALPDYHQETQY
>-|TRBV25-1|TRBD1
ASSGSLGGWDTQY
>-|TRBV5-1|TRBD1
ASSLDGWDSSTYEQY
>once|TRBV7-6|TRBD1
ASSRTGNSNGYT
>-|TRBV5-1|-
ASSPEPTGFIEKLF
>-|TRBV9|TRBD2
ASSVVSSGYTGELF
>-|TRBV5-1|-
ASSPAPPGVMNTEAF
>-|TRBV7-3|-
ASSYHTPLSQPQH
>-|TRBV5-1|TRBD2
ASSSGTSIGTGELF
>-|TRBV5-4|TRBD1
ASSWDRPQGSTEAF
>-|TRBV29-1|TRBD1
SILGGAGWHEQF
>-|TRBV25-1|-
ASSEDRGGNSPLH
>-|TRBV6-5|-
ASSLGHRDEAF
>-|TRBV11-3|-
ASSSTAKTYNEQF
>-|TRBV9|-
ASSVTTDPMNTEAF
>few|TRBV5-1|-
ASSLDPSGALGNQPQH
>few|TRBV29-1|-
SVEAGPYGYT
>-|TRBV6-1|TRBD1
ASSEGTGDTGELF
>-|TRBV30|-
AWSPPYGYT
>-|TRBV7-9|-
ASSLSSRGTDTQY
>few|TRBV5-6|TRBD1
ASRARGMSGNTIY
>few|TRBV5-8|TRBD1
ASRAPGQGYTIY
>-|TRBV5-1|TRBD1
ASRPRQGNSPLH
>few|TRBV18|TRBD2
ASSPRPRTLLAGGKEGTDTQY
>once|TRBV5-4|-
ASSLAIGVALGGETQY
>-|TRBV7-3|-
ASSPSGFTGELF
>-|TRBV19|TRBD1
ASRDRDRTQPQH
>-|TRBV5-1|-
ASSLEPGGWAMNTEAF
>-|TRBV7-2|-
ASSLGGGGYEQY